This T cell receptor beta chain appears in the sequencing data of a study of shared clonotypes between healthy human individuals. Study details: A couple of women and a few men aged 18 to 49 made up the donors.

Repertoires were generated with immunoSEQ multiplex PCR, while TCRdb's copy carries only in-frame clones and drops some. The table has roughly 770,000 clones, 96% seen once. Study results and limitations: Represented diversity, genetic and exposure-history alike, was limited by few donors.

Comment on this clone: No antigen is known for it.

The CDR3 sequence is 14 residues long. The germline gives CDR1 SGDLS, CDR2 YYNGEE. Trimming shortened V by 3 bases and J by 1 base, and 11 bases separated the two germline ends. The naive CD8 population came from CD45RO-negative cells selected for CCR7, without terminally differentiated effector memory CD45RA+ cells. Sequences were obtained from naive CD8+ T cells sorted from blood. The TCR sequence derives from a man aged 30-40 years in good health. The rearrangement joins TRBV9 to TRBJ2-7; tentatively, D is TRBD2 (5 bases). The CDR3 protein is CASSEDPGSYEQYF. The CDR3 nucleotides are TGTGCCAGCAGCGAGGATCCGGGGTCCTACGAGCAGTACTTC.